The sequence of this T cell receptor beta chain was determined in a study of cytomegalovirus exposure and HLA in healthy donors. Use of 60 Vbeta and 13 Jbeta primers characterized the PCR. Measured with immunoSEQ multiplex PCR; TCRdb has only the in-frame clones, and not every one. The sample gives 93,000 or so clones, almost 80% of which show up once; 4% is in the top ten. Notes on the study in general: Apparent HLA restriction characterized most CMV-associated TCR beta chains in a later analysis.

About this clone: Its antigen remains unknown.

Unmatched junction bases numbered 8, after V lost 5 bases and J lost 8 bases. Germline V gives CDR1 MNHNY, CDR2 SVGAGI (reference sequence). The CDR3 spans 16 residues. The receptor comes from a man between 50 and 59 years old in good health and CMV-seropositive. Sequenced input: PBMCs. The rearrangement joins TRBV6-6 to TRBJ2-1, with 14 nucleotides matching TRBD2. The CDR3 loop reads CASSLRPTSGRDEQFF. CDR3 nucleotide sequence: TGTGCCAGCAGTCTCCGGCCGACTAGCGGGAGGGATGAGCAGTTCTTC.